This entry is about one T cell receptor beta chain. Its cognate antigen is unknown. These data originate in a study of graft-versus-host responses after intestinal transplantation. Some clones are missing from TCRdb's copy, which holds only in-frame ones; the method was immunoSEQ multiplex PCR. Here the sample spans about 120,000 clones, 90% being singletons. Germline values: CDR1 LNHDA, CDR2 SQIVND (reference sequence). The CDR3 spans 20 residues. V lost 2 bases and J lost 2; bases outside the gene matches: 14. The sequence came from a human donor who received an intestinal transplant. The chain is built from TRBV19 and TRBJ2-6, with TRBD1 identical over 8 bases. The sequencing here drew on unstimulated CD4+ T cells sorted from spleen or lymph node cells, taken before intestinal transplant. In nucleotides, the CDR3 is TGTGCCAGTAGTATACCCATCCGACAGGGGAAAAGAGCTGGGGCCAACGTCCTGACTTTC. Protein product: CASSIPIRQGKRAGANVLTF.